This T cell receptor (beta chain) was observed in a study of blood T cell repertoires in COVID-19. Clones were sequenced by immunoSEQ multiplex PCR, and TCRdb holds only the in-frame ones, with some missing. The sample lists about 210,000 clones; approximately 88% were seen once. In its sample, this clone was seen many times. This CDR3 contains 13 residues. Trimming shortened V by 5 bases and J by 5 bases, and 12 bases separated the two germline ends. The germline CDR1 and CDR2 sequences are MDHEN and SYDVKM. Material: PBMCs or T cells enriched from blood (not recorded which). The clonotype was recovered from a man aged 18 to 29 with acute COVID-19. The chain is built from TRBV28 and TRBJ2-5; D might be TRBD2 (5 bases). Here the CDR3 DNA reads TGTGCCAGCAGTACTAACCGCGGGGAGACCCAGTACTTC. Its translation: CASSTNRGETQYF.